These 12 T cell receptor beta chains originate from one sample sequenced in a study of T-cell memory formation after mild COVID-19. TCRdb analysed the 5' RACE reads with MiXCR anew, one entry per CDR3 protein. The sample has around 390,000 distinct CDR3 sequences, 16% seen once. The sample was PBMCs or a T cell subset sorted from them (not recorded which). These receptors originate from a man between 18 and 35 years old who had mild COVID-19 (a few samples of this study predate the infection). Cell type and time point are not known.

This clonotype has ten or more counts. The V gene is TRBV7-2, the J gene TRBJ2-1; the D gene is possibly TRBD2 (5 bases). This CDR3 has 12 residues. Germline V lookup: CDR1 SGHTA, CDR2 FQGNSA. V dropped 0 bases and J dropped 12 bases, with 9 bases sitting between them. CDR3 DNA: TGTGCCAGCAGCTTAGCGCGGGTTGTGCAGTTCTTC. This encodes CASSLARVVQFF.

This clonotype was counted between two and nine times. The chain links TRBV28 to TRBJ2-2; D gene unclear. Germline CDR1 reads MDHEN; CDR2 reads SYDVKM. Between the trimmed V and J ends, which lost 5 bases and 0 bases, there was a span of 13 bases. There are 16 residues in the CDR3. The CDR3: CASSLSYKTNTGELFF. The CDR3 nucleotides are TGTGCCAGCAGTCTAAGTTACAAGACGAACACCGGGGAGCTGTTTTTT.

This clonotype was counted only a few times. V gene TRBV6-2 or TRBV6-3 combines with J gene TRBJ1-1; D is uncertain. V was shortened by 0 bases and J by 5 bases, with 4 bases between the two germline ends. The CDR3 has 12 amino acids. CDR1 MNHEY and CDR2 SVGEGT come from the germline V gene. The CDR3 region has the DNA TGTGCCAGCAGTTACTCGCGGACTGAAGCTTTCTTT. As protein: CASSYSRTEAFF.

The rearrangement joins TRBV20-1 to TRBJ2-1; a weak D match, TRBD2 (5 bases). Germline CDR1 DFQATT, CDR2 SNEGSKA (reference sequence). This CDR3 has 14 residues. Deletions cut 7 bases from V and 1 base from J, with 14 bases between. The CDR3 DNA reads as TGCAGTGGCGAGGGCCCATGGTCCTACAATGAGCAGTTCTTC. Encoded protein: CSGEGPWSYNEQFF.

V is TRBV30 and J is TRBJ2-2, with D tentatively TRBD2 (6 bases). V was cut by 4 bases and J by 7 bases, with 13 bases left in between. The CDR3 runs to 13 residues. Germline CDR1 is GTSNPN and CDR2 is SVGIG (reference sequence). For the CDR3, the DNA is TGTGCCTGGACTCGGGGGACGGGCGGGGAGCTGTTTTTT. Protein: CAWTRGTGGELFF.

This clonotype has just a few counts. This rearrangement joins TRBV11-1 to TRBJ2-1, with 7 bases identical to TRBD1. In germline, CDR1 is SGHAT, CDR2 FQDESV (reference sequence). V lost 5 bases, J lost 4 bases, and 8 bases stayed unmatched. CDR3 length: 15 amino acids. The CDR3 DNA follows: TGTGCCAGCAGCCAGGGGGACAGATTATACAATGAGCAGTTCTTC. Encoded protein: CASSQGDRLYNEQFF.

DNA for the CDR3: TGTGCCAGCAAGGTCGGGGCGCTGGATGGCTACACCTTC. It codes for CASKVGALDGYTF. The chain recombines TRBV6-5 with TRBJ1-2, with D perhaps matching TRBD1 (5 bases). The V gene lost 7 bases and the J gene lost 6 bases, with 15 bases spanning the gap. This CDR3 comprises 13 residues. Per the germline V gene, CDR1 is MNHEY and CDR2 is SVGAGI.

This clonotype occurred a few times. The chain is built from TRBV7-9 and TRBJ2-5; D not resolved. Trimming removed 7 bases from V and 2 bases from J, with 11 bases in between. The CDR3 length is 13 residues. Germline-derived CDR1 and CDR2 are SEHNR and FQNEAQ (reference sequence). CDR3 sequence reads: CASTYIEQETQYF. In DNA form, the CDR3 reads TGTGCCAGCACCTACATTGAACAAGAGACCCAGTACTTC.

The chain carries TRBV29-1 and TRBJ2-7; D tentatively reads TRBD1 or TRBD2 (5 bases each). The germline V and J ends were trimmed by 3 bases and 6 bases, with 9 bases remaining between them. Per germline, CDR1 SQVTM and CDR2 ANQGSEA. The CDR3 consists of 11 residues. The CDR3 nucleotides are TGCAGCGTTGATGTCGGGGCCGAGCAGTACGTC. Translating gives CSVDVGAEQYV.

This chain connects TRBV25-1 to TRBJ1-2; TRBD1 matches at 8 bases. The ends lost 2 bases at V and 2 bases at J; junction bases unmatched: 4. The CDR3 is 15 amino acids. Germline V lookup: CDR1 MGHDK, CDR2 SYGVNS. CDR3 nucleotides: TGTGCCAGCAGTGAAGGGGGACAGGTGAACTATGGCTACACCTTC. It yields the protein CASSEGGQVNYGYTF.

In its sample, this clonotype was seen a few times. V is TRBV12-3 or TRBV12-4 and J is TRBJ2-2; TRBD1 might be the D (5 bases). The V end was cut by 1 base, the J end by 12 bases, with 12 bases between. The CDR3 runs to 13 residues. As DNA, the CDR3 is TGTGCCAGCAGTTTAGGTTTTGGACAACAGCTGTTTTTT. Protein product: CASSLGFGQQLFF.

V is TRBV4-1 and J is TRBJ2-2; 8 positions match TRBD2. The germline V gene has CDR1 MGHRA and CDR2 YSYEKL. CDR3 size: 16 residues. With V trimmed by 6 bases and J by 3 bases, 9 bases remained unmatched. CDR3 region: CASSHPGGAYTGELFF. The CDR3 DNA reads as TGCGCCAGCAGTCACCCGGGGGGGGCGTACACCGGGGAGCTGTTTTTT.